The next 30 T cell receptor beta chains were all read from a single sample in a study of T cell changes during pregnancy in multiple sclerosis. Some clones are missing from TCRdb's copy, which holds only in-frame ones; the method was immunoSEQ multiplex PCR. Among tens of thousands of clones listed, roughly 93% were seen once. Source: peripheral blood, taken in the second trimester of pregnancy. The receptor set was obtained from a female donor with multiple sclerosis, enrolled in a pregnancy study.

DNA for the CDR3: TGTGCCAGCTCACCGCGGCAAGAGGGCTACACCTTC. The encoded protein is CASSPRQEGYTF. The chain carries TRBV18 and TRBJ1-2, with D hard to call. Trimming took off 3 bases at V and 8 bases at J, with 10 bases between the two ends. Germline V gives CDR1 KGHSH, CDR2 LQKENI. The CDR3 runs to 12 residues.

The rearrangement links TRBV11-2 to TRBJ1-1; D is possibly TRBD1 (5 bases). Per germline, CDR1 SGHAT and CDR2 FQNNGV. The CDR3 loop spans 15 amino acids. Deletions cut 2 bases from V and 3 bases from J, with 13 bases between. This CDR3 reads CASSLRRGFDTEAFF. As DNA, the CDR3 is TGTGCCAGCAGCTTAAGGCGGGGCTTTGACACTGAAGCTTTCTTT.

The chain uses TRBV5-1 and TRBJ2-5; D is unclear. This CDR3 spans 14 amino acids. The germline CDR1 and CDR2 sequences are SGHRS and YFSETQ. The V end lost 4 bases, the J end lost 5 bases, and 15 bases lay between the germline ends. The CDR3 spells CASSLGVIGETQYF. Written as DNA, the CDR3 is TGCGCCAGCAGCCTAGGAGTCATCGGGGAGACCCAGTACTTC. Full variable domain (missing parts from reference TRBV5-1 and TRBJ2-5): KAGVTQTPRYLIKTRGQQVTLSCSPISGHRSVSWYQQTPGQGLQFLFEYFSETQRNKGNFPGRFSGRQFSNSRSEMNVSTLELGDSALYLCASSLGVIGETQYFGPGTRLLVL.

V gene TRBV9 combines with J gene TRBJ1-2, with TRBD1 matching 7 bases. The CDR3 is 16 amino acids. V shed 0 bases, J shed 1 base, and the junction held 6 bases outside the gene matches. Germline V lookup: CDR1 SGDLS, CDR2 YYNGEE. Here the CDR3 reads CASSVETGPYNYGYTF. In DNA form, the CDR3 reads TGTGCCAGCAGCGTAGAGACAGGGCCCTATAACTATGGCTACACCTTC.

This clone was detected once. J is TRBJ1-1 and V is TRBV7-9; D remains unclear. CDR1 is SEHNR and CDR2 is FQNEAQ in the germline V gene (reference sequence). V lost 1 base and J lost 4, with 4 bases in between. The CDR3 is 12 residues long. The CDR3 region is CASSLGLTEAFF. CDR3 in DNA: TGTGCCAGCAGCTTAGGACTCACTGAAGCTTTCTTT.

The chain is built from TRBV28 and TRBJ1-2; D is uncertain. Germline CDR1 is MDHEN and CDR2 is SYDVKM. CDR3 size: 13 residues. With 3 bases removed from V and 5 bases from J, the gap between germline ends came to 10 bases. The CDR3 DNA follows: TGTGCCAGCAGTTTTTCCGCGCAATATGGCTACACCTTC. Residues: CASSFSAQYGYTF.

This sequence joins TRBV7-9 and TRBJ2-2; a possible D gene is TRBD2 (6 bases). This CDR3 is built from 15 residues. Per germline, CDR1 SEHNR and CDR2 FQNEAQ (reference sequence). The germline V and J ends were trimmed by 8 bases and 2 bases, with 15 bases remaining between them. The CDR3: CASLVVADNTGELFF. CDR3 in DNA: TGTGCCAGCCTGGTTGTAGCGGACAACACCGGGGAGCTGTTTTTT.

This clone appeared a few times. The chain has TRBV20-1 and TRBJ2-3; D remains ambiguous. The germline V and J ends were trimmed by 5 bases and 5 bases, with 8 bases remaining between them. The CDR3 runs to 11 residues. The germline gives CDR1 DFQATT, CDR2 SNEGSKA (reference sequence). The CDR3 bases are TGCAGTGCTCCTTCCGGAGATACGCAGTATTTT. Encoded protein: CSAPSGDTQYF.

Here the CDR3 DNA reads TGCGCCAGCAGCTTGAGGGGGCAAATGAACACTGAAGCTTTCTTT. This codes for CASSLRGQMNTEAFF. The V and J genes are TRBV5-1 and TRBJ1-1; TRBD1 matches at 7 bases. The germline V gene encodes CDR1 SGHRS and CDR2 YFSETQ. With V trimmed by 1 base and J by 0 bases, 3 bases remained unmatched. The CDR3 is 15 amino acids. The whole variable domain, filled in from reference TRBV5-1 and TRBJ1-1, reads KAGVTQTPRYLIKTRGQQVTLSCSPISGHRSVSWYQQTPGQGLQFLFEYFSETQRNKGNFPGRFSGRQFSNSRSEMNVSTLELGDSALYLCASSLRGQMNTEAFFGQGTRLTVV.

The V call is TRBV18, the J call TRBJ1-6; D possibly corresponds to TRBD1 (5 bases). V lost 2 bases, J lost 7 bases, and 12 bases lay in between. The CDR3 consists of 15 residues. Germline lookup yields CDR1 KGHSH and CDR2 LQKENI. The CDR3 nucleotides read TGTGCCAGCTCACCAGGGGGGACGGGGAATTCACCCCTCCACTTT. This encodes CASSPGGTGNSPLHF.

This chain connects TRBV25-1 to TRBJ1-1; perhaps TRBD1 as D (6 bases). Germline V CDR1 and CDR2: MGHDK, SYGVNS. The V gene lost 6 bases and the J gene lost 6 bases, with 20 bases spanning the gap. This CDR3 spans 15 amino acids. This CDR3 is CASRPSTGWEAEAFF. The CDR3 DNA reads TGTGCCAGCAGACCTAGTACAGGGTGGGAAGCTGAAGCTTTCTTT.

In nucleotides, the CDR3 is TGTGCCAGCAGTATCACGAGACAGGAAGCTGGCTACACCTTC. It encodes CASSITRQEAGYTF. The genes are TRBV2 and TRBJ1-2; TRBD1 might be the D (6 bases). The CDR3 runs 14 residues. Germline CDR1 reads SNHLY; CDR2 reads FYNNEI. The germline V and J ends were trimmed by 5 bases and 7 bases, with 17 bases remaining between them.

This chain connects TRBV4-1 to TRBJ1-6, with 10 bases fitting TRBD1. CDR3 length: 16 amino acids. J lost 6 bases, V lost 2 bases, and 4 bases had no gene match. The V gene's germline CDR1 is MGHRA and CDR2 YSYEKL. The CDR3 is CASSQPRQGANSPLHF. The CDR3 DNA reads as TGCGCCAGCAGCCAACCTCGACAGGGGGCTAATTCACCCCTCCACTTT.

The chain links TRBV5-6 to TRBJ1-2; D is ambiguous. Between the trimmed V and J ends, which lost 4 bases and 9 bases, there was a span of 19 bases. Looked up from germline, CDR1 is SGHDT and CDR2 is YYEEEE. This CDR3 contains 14 residues. In nucleotides, the CDR3 is TGTGCCAGCAGCGAGGTCGACGTCCTCGCGAGCTACACCTTC. This sequence encodes CASSEVDVLASYTF.

This chain connects TRBV5-1 to TRBJ1-4; 10 bases fit TRBD1. CDR1 and CDR2 from the germline V gene are SGHRS and YFSETQ. The J segment lost 8 bases and the V segment lost 4 bases, leaving 5 bases of the junction unmatched. This CDR3 has 14 amino acids. The CDR3 spells CASSRTGGAEKLFF. The CDR3 coding sequence is TGCGCCAGCAGCCGGACAGGGGGTGCGGAAAAACTGTTTTTT. Full variable domain (missing parts from reference TRBV5-1 and TRBJ1-4): KAGVTQTPRYLIKTRGQQVTLSCSPISGHRSVSWYQQTPGQGLQFLFEYFSETQRNKGNFPGRFSGRQFSNSRSEMNVSTLELGDSALYLCASSRTGGAEKLFFGSGTQLSVL.

This chain uses TRBV6-5 with TRBJ2-7; D possibly corresponds to TRBD1 (6 bases). Trimming shortened V by 0 bases and J by 2 bases, and 14 bases separated the two germline ends. This CDR3 has 16 residues. Germline V gives CDR1 MNHEY, CDR2 SVGAGI. CDR3 in amino acids: CASSYSIDRSTYEQYF. Written as DNA, the CDR3 is TGTGCCAGCAGTTACTCTATCGACAGGTCCACCTACGAGCAGTACTTC.

This chain joins TRBV7-3 and TRBJ1-1; D unclear. Deletions cut 2 bases from V and 1 base from J, with 5 bases between. Germline lookup yields CDR1 SGHTA and CDR2 FQGTGA. The CDR3 loop spans 13 amino acids. The CDR3, as DNA: TGTGCCAGCAGCTTACGCAGGAACACTGAAGCTTTCTTT. This sequence encodes CASSLRRNTEAFF.

The J gene is TRBJ1-2, the V gene TRBV19, with no clear D. Germline loops: CDR1 LNHDA, CDR2 SQIVND (reference sequence). The CDR3 has 13 residues. Trimming removed 10 bases at V and 3 bases at J, with 15 bases between. CDR3 protein: CATEGREHYGYTF. The CDR3 nucleotides read TGTGCCACAGAGGGCCGGGAGCACTATGGCTACACCTTC.

J is TRBJ2-1 and V is TRBV7-2; weak D call: TRBD1 (7 bases). The CDR3 is 17 amino acids. Deletions cut 2 bases from V and 12 bases from J, with 26 bases between. Germline CDR1 SGHTA, CDR2 FQGNSA. CDR3 DNA sequence: TGTGCCAGCAGCTTAAGGAGGGGGGCAGGGGGAGGTAAGGGGCAGTTCTTC. Its translation is CASSLRRGAGGGKGQFF.

The rearrangement joins TRBV4-3 to TRBJ1-1; no reliable D call. The CDR3 is 15 residues long. Trimming removed 3 bases at V and 7 bases at J, with 18 bases between. Germline CDR1 is LGHNA and CDR2 is YSLEER. CDR3 nucleotides: TGCGCCAGCAGCCAGGGCCCGAGAATGGTTGGTGAAGCTTTCTTT. This sequence encodes CASSQGPRMVGEAFF.

DNA for the CDR3: TGTGCCAGCAGTTACTCAGAGGGGGCGGGCGGGGAGCTGTTTTTT. This codes for CASSYSEGAGGELFF. This chain joins TRBV6-6 and TRBJ2-2; 7 positions match TRBD1. The CDR3 totals 15 residues. In germline, CDR1 is MNHNY, CDR2 SVGAGI (reference sequence). Losses at the gene ends were 0 bases for V and 7 bases for J; bases not matched to a gene: 5.

The chain is built from TRBV6-5 and TRBJ1-6; 8 nucleotides align to TRBD1. CDR3 length: 13 amino acids. Germline V gives CDR1 MNHEY, CDR2 SVGAGI. CDR3 in DNA: TGTGGGACAGGGAGCTCCTATAATTCACCCCTCCACTTT. Amino acid sequence: CGTGSSYNSPLHF.

This clone came up a few times. The chain is built from TRBV10-3 and TRBJ1-1, with D perhaps matching TRBD1 (5 bases). V was cut by 5 bases and J by 0 bases, with 10 bases left in between. Per the germline V gene, CDR1 is ENHRY and CDR2 is SYGVKD. The CDR3 covers 14 residues. CDR3 sequence reads: CAISKTVVNTEAFF. The CDR3 DNA reads as TGTGCCATCAGTAAGACAGTCGTGAACACTGAAGCTTTCTTT.

The chain joins TRBV30 to TRBJ1-3, with a tentative D call TRBD1 (6 bases). Per the germline V gene, CDR1 is GTSNPN and CDR2 is SVGIG (reference sequence). V was pared by 0 bases and J by 0 bases, with 15 bases between. The CDR3 consists of 17 residues. The CDR3, as DNA: TGTGCCTGGAGTGTACGCCGGGACACCAACTCTGGAAACACCATATATTTT. As protein: CAWSVRRDTNSGNTIYF.

The V gene is TRBV2, the J gene TRBJ2-5; 10 bases fit TRBD2. The germline CDR1 and CDR2 sequences are SNHLY and FYNNEI. The V segment lost 5 bases and the J segment 1 base; nucleotides outside the gene matches: 4. CDR3 length equals 15 residues. DNA of the CDR3: TGTGCCAGCAGTCCTTGGACTAGCGGCCAAGAGACCCAGTACTTC. Translated, it gives CASSPWTSGQETQYF.

The V call is TRBV27, the J call TRBJ1-2, with D possibly TRBD1 on 5 matching bases. The CDR3 contains 13 residues. From germline, CDR1 is MNHEY and CDR2 SMNVEV (reference sequence). The V and J ends lost 10 bases and 5 bases respectively, with 17 bases between them. The CDR3 region is CATTATVGYGYTF. CDR3 nucleotide sequence: TGTGCCACCACGGCGACAGTGGGATATGGCTACACCTTC.

The chain has TRBV27 and TRBJ1-5, with D maybe TRBD1 (5 bases). Germline-derived CDR1 and CDR2 are MNHEY and SMNVEV (reference sequence). The CDR3 covers 14 residues. Trimming cost V 10 bases and J 0 bases, with 13 bases left between them. The CDR3 reads CATPRGNSNQPQHF. Written as DNA, the CDR3 is TGTGCCACCCCCCGGGGGAATAGCAATCAGCCCCAGCATTTT.

V usage is TRBV7-8 and J usage is TRBJ1-3; unclear D gene. Germline V gives CDR1 SGHVS, CDR2 FQNEAQ. The CDR3 is 17 amino acids. V was clipped by 1 base and J by 0 bases, with 13 bases between them. CDR3 sequence (DNA): TGTGCCAGCAGCTTAGAGCTACCGGGTACCTCTGGAAACACCATATATTTT. This codes for CASSLELPGTSGNTIYF.

The chain carries TRBV12-5 and TRBJ2-5; 8 nucleotides align to TRBD1. In germline, CDR1 is LGHNT, CDR2 FRNRAP. The CDR3 has 14 amino acids. The V gene end was trimmed by 5 bases and the J gene end by 5 bases; junction bases not matched to a gene: 7. Here the CDR3 DNA reads TGTGCTAGTGGTCCCCAGACAGGGGTGGAGACCCAGTACTTC. Its translation is CASGPQTGVETQYF.

The rearrangement joins TRBV30 to TRBJ1-6; no clear D gene. This CDR3 contains 14 residues. The V gene lost 0 bases and the J gene lost 8 bases, with 11 bases spanning the gap. Germline V lookup: CDR1 GTSNPN, CDR2 SVGIG (reference sequence). CDR3 sequence: CAWSVRGADSPLHF. The CDR3 nucleotides are TGTGCCTGGAGTGTACGGGGTGCGGATTCACCCCTCCACTTT. The variable domain in full, with the rest retrieved from reference TRBV30 and TRBJ1-6, is SQTIHQWPATLVQPVGSPLSLECTVEGTSNPNLYWYRQAAGRGLQLLFYSVGIGQISSEVPQNLSASRPQDRQFILSSKKLLLSDSGFYLCAWSVRGADSPLHFGNGTRLTVT.